A single sample is the source of the 12 T cell receptor beta chains below, sequenced in a study of glioma-infiltrating T cells. TCR alpha and beta CDR3 regions were amplified from RNA using iRepertoire nested multiplex PCR. TCRdb re-derived calls from the multiplex PCR reads in MiXCR, one entry per CDR3 protein. In the table there are 300,000 to 450,000 distinct CDR3 sequences, approximately 42% of which are singletons. Sequenced: glioma tissue, nonneoplastic brain tissue, or PBMCs (not recorded which). Receptors originate from a human donor with low-grade glioma or glioblastoma, undergoing nonglioma brain surgery, or in good health (not recorded which).

Only a few counts were recorded for this clonotype. The V call is TRBV3-1, the J call TRBJ2-5; tentatively, D is TRBD2 (6 bases). Germline CDR1 and CDR2: LGHDT and YNNKEL (reference sequence). The V gene lost 5 bases and the J gene lost 0 bases, with 25 bases spanning the gap. This CDR3 is 19 amino acids long. CDR3 loop: CASSAIPPAGRGYQETQYF. For the CDR3, the DNA is TGTGCCAGCAGCGCCATTCCGCCAGCGGGCCGAGGCTACCAAGAGACCCAGTACTTC.

The chain uses TRBV4-1 and TRBJ2-7; D not resolved. The V end lost 4 bases, the J end lost 3 bases, and 13 bases lay between the germline ends. CDR3 size: 14 residues. The V gene's germline CDR1 is MGHRA and CDR2 YSYEKL. The CDR3 sequence is CASSPKGGGYEQYF. The CDR3, as DNA: TGCGCCAGCAGCCCCAAAGGCGGTGGCTACGAGCAGTACTTC.

This clonotype was recorded at least ten times. The chain joins TRBV6-6 to TRBJ2-7; TRBD1 matches 8 bases. The CDR3 contains 14 residues. Germline CDR1 and CDR2: MNHNY and SVGAGI (reference sequence). J gave up 4 bases and V 1 base, and 3 bases lay outside the gene matches. This CDR3 reads CASSYYRTGYEQYF. As DNA, the CDR3 is TGTGCCAGCAGTTACTATCGGACAGGGTACGAGCAGTACTTC.

The chain combines TRBV28 with TRBJ1-5; D may be TRBD1 (5 bases). CDR1 and CDR2 (germline): MDHEN, SYDVKM. The CDR3 has 15 amino acids. The V end was cut by 1 base, the J end by 3 bases, with 10 bases between. In DNA form, the CDR3 reads TGTGCCAGCAGTTTATCGTCGACAGTCAATCAGCCCCAGCATTTT. Translated: CASSLSSTVNQPQHF. The full variable domain, its missing parts supplied by reference TRBV28 and TRBJ1-5, is DVKVTQSSRYLVKRTGEKVFLECVQDMDHENMFWYRQDPGLGLRLIYFSYDVKMKEKGDIPEGYSVSREKKERFSLILESASTNQTSMYLCASSLSSTVNQPQHFGDGTRLSIL.

The genes are TRBV4-3 and TRBJ2-1; D may match TRBD1 or TRBD2 (5 bases each). Germline-derived CDR1 and CDR2 are LGHNA and YSLEER. Trimming pared 2 bases from V and 8 bases from J, leaving 13 bases between. The CDR3 contains 14 residues. The DNA for the CDR3 is TGCGCCAGCAGCCAACAAGGGGCCGGGGATGAGCAGTTCTTC. Encoded protein: CASSQQGAGDEQFF.

About this clonotype itself: A clone one base away is much larger, so this may be a read error. V usage is TRBV6-5 and J usage is TRBJ2-3, with 9 positions matching TRBD2. The CDR3 sequence is 16 residues long. From germline, CDR1 is MNHEY and CDR2 SVGAGI. The CDR3 region has the DNA TGTGCCAACAGTTACGCCCCGGCTAGCGGGGAAGATACGCAGTATTTT. Protein product: CANSYAPASGEDTQYF.

This chain uses TRBV11-2 with TRBJ1-2; 8 positions match TRBD1. J was trimmed by 5 bases and V by 3 bases; bases with no gene match: 8. The CDR3 totals 15 residues. The V gene's germline CDR1 is SGHAT and CDR2 FQNNGV. The CDR3 loop reads CASSLDVRGLYGYTF. CDR3 coding DNA: TGTGCCAGCAGCTTGGATGTCAGGGGGCTTTATGGCTACACCTTC.

Comment on this clonotype: A read error may be the cause here, since a much bigger clone is one base away. The chain joins TRBV25-1 to TRBJ1-1, with D unresolved. The V gene's germline CDR1 is MGHDK and CDR2 SYGVNS. The ends were cut back, 5 bases at V and 5 bases at J, with 12 bases in the middle. The CDR3 contains 13 residues. DNA of the CDR3: TGTGCCAGCAGTCTCCGGGTCGGGACTGAAGCTTTCTTT. It yields the protein CASSLRVGTEAFF. The full variable domain, with the rest looked up from reference TRBV25-1 and TRBJ1-1, is EADIYQTPRYLVIGTGKKITLECSQTMGHDKMYWYQQDPGMELHLIHYSYGVNSTEKGDLSSESTVSRIRTEHFPLTLESARPSHTSQYLCASSLRVGTEAFFGQGTRLTVV.

Turning to this clonotype: This sequence may be a read error, since a much larger clone differs from it by one base. The chain joins TRBV4-1 to TRBJ1-2; no firm D call. V dropped 7 bases and J dropped 2 bases, with 11 bases sitting between them. Looked up from germline, CDR1 is MGHRA and CDR2 is YSYEKL. The CDR3 length is 13 residues. The CDR3: CASTPRSNYGYTF. DNA for the CDR3: TGCGCCAGCACCCCGCGGAGCAACTATGGCTACACCTTC.

This clonotype was observed a few times. The chain recombines TRBV3-1 with TRBJ1-1; 8 bases are a match to TRBD1. CDR3 length: 14 residues. CDR1 LGHDT and CDR2 YNNKEL come from the germline V gene (reference sequence). V was clipped by 2 bases and J by 5 bases; unmatched bases: 4. The DNA for the CDR3 is TGTGCCAGCAGCCAACAGGGGGCTCGGACTGAAGCTTTCTTT. Protein product: CASSQQGARTEAFF.

This clonotype appeared once. A much larger clone lies one base from this, so it may be a read error. The chain combines TRBV20-1 with TRBJ1-2, with TRBD1 as a possible D gene (6 bases). Germline V gives CDR1 DFQATT, CDR2 SNEGSKA (reference sequence). The CDR3 totals 13 residues. The CDR3 loop is CSGRDRAGDGYTF. The CDR3 bases are TGCAGTGGTAGAGATAGGGCAGGGGATGGCTACACCTTC.

The sample holds a few counts of this clonotype. This sequence joins TRBV2 and TRBJ2-2; D is ambiguous. The V gene lost 5 bases and the J gene lost 0 bases, with 13 bases spanning the gap. This CDR3 has 16 residues. Germline values: CDR1 SNHLY, CDR2 FYNNEI. The CDR3 reads CASSLYGLSNTGELFF. In nucleotides, the CDR3 is TGTGCCAGCAGTCTATACGGTCTATCGAACACCGGGGAGCTGTTTTTT.